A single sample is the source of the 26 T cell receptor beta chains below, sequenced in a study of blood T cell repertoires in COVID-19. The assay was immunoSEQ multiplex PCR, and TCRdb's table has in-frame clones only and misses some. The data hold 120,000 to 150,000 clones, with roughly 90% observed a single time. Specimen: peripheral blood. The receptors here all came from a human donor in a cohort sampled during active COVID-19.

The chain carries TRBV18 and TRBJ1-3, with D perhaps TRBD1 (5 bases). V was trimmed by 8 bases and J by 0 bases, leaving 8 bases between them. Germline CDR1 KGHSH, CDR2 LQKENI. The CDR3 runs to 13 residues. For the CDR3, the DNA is TGTGCCAGCAAGACAGACTCTGGAAACACCATATATTTT. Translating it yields CASKTDSGNTIYF.

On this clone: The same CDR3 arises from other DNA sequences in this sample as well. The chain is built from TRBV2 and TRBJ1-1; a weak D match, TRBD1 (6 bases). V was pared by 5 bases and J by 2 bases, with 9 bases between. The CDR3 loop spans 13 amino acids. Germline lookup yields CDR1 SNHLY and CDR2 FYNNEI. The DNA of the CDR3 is TGTGCCAGCAGTCTACAGGGAAACACTGAAGCTTTCTTT. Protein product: CASSLQGNTEAFF.

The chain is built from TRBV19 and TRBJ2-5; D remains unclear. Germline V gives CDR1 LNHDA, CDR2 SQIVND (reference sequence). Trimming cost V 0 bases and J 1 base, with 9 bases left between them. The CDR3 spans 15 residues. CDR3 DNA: TGTGCCAGTAGTATAGAACGGAGTCGCCAAGAGACCCAGTACTTC. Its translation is CASSIERSRQETQYF.

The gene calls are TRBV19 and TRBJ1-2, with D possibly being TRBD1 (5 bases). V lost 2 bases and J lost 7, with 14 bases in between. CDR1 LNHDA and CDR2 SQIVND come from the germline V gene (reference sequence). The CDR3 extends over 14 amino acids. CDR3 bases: TGTGCCAGTAGTATAATACAGGCGATCAGTGGCTACACCTTC. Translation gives CASSIIQAISGYTF.

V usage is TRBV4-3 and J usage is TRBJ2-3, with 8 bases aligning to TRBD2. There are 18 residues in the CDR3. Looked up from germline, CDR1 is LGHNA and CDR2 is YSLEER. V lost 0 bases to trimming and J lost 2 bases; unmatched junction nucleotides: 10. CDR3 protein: CASSQDRISGMFTDTQYF. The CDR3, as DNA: TGCGCCAGCAGCCAAGATCGAATTAGCGGGATGTTCACAGATACGCAGTATTTT.

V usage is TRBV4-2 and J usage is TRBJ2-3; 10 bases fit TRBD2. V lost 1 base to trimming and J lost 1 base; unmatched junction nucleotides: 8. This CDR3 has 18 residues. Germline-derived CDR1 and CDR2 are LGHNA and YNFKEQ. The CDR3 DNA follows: TGTGCCAGCAGCCAAGGGGGGGCCGGGACTAGCGGCACAGATACGCAGTATTTT. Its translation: CASSQGGAGTSGTDTQYF.

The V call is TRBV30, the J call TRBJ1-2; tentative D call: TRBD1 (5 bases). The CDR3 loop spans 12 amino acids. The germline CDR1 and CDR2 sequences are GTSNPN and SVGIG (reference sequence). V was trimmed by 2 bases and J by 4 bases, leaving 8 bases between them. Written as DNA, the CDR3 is TGTGCCTGGAGTAGGGGAGGCTATGGCTACACCTTC. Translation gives CAWSRGGYGYTF.

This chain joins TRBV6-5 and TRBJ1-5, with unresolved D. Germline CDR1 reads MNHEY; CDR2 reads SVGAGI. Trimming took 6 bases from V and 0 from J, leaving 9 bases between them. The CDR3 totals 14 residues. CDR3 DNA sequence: TGTGCCAGCAGCCGGGATTCTAGCAATCAGCCCCAGCATTTT. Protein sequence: CASSRDSSNQPQHF.

The CDR3 is CASSQTGGARQPQHF. CDR3 DNA: TGTGCCAGCAGTCAGACAGGGGGCGCAAGGCAGCCCCAGCATTTT. V and J are TRBV6-5 and TRBJ1-5; 10 positions agree with TRBD1. V was clipped by 5 bases and J by 7 bases; unmatched bases: 8. Germline loops: CDR1 MNHEY, CDR2 SVGAGI. This CDR3 spans 15 amino acids.

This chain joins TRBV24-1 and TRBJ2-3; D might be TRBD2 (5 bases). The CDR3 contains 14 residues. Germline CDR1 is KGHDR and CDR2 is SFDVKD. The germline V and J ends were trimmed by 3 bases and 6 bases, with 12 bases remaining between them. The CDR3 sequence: CATSDRRQADTQYF. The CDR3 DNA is TGTGCCACCAGTGATCGGAGGCAGGCGGATACGCAGTATTTT.

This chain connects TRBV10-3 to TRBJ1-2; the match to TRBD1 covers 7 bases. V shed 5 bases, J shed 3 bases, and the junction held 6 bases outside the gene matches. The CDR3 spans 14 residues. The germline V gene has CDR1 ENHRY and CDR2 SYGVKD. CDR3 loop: CAISTGADDYGYTF. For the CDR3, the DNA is TGTGCCATCAGTACAGGGGCTGACGACTATGGCTACACCTTC.

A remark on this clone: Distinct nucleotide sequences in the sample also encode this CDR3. The CDR3 nucleotides read TGTGCCACCAGCAGAGACCCAGGGGGCAATCAGCCCCAGCATTTT. Protein sequence: CATSRDPGGNQPQHF. The V call is TRBV15, the J call TRBJ1-5; possibly TRBD1 for D (6 bases). In germline, CDR1 is LNHNV, CDR2 YYDKDF (reference sequence). The CDR3 has 15 residues. The V end lost 0 bases, the J end lost 2 bases, and 8 bases lay between the germline ends.

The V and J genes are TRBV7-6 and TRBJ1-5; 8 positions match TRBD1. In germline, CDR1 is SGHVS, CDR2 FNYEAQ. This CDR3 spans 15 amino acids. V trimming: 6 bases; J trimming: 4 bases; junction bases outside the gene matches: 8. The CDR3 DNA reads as TGTGCCAGCAGTCCATTCCGACAGGGGAATCAGCCCCAGCATTTT. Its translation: CASSPFRQGNQPQHF.

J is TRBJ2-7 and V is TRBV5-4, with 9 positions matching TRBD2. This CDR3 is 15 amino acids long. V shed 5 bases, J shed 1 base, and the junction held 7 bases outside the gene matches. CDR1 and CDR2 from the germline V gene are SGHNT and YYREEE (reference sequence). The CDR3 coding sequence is TGTGCCAGCAGTTCCGGGACTAGCCGTTCCTACGAGCAGTACTTC. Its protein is CASSSGTSRSYEQYF.

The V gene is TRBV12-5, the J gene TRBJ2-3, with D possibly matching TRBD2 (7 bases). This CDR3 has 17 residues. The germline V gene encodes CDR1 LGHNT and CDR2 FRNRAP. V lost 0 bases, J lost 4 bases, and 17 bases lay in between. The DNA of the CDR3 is TGTGCTAGTGGTTTGGTAACAAGGGGCGGGGGCTCAGATACGCAGTATTTT. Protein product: CASGLVTRGGGSDTQYF.

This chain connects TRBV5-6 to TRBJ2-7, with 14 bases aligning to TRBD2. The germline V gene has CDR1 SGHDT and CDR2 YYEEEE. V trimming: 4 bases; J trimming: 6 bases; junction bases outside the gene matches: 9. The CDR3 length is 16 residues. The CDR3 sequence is CASSRKGLAGGLEQYF. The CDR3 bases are TGTGCCAGCAGCCGAAAAGGACTAGCGGGGGGCCTCGAGCAGTACTTC. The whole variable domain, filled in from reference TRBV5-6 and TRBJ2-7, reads DAGVTQSPTHLIKTRGQQVTLRCSPKSGHDTVSWYQQALGQGPQFIFQYYEEEERQRGNFPDRFSGHQFPNYSSELNVNALLLGDSALYLCASSRKGLAGGLEQYFGPGTRLTVT.

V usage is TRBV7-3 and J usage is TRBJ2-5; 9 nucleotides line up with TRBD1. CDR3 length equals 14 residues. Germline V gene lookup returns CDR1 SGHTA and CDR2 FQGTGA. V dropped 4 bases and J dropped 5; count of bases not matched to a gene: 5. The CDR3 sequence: CASSSTGGPETQYF. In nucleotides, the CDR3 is TGTGCCAGCAGCTCGACAGGGGGGCCGGAGACCCAGTACTTC.

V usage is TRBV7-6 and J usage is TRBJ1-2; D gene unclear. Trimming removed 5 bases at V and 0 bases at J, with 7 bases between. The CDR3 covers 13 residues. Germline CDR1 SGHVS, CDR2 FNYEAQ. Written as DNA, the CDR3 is TGTGCCAGCAGCCTTAGTCCTAACTATGGCTACACCTTC. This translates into CASSLSPNYGYTF.

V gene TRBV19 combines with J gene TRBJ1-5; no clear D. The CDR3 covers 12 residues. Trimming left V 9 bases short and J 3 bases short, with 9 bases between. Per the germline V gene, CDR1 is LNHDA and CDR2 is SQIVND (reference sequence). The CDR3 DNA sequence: TGTGCCAGGGCCACCCTCAATCAGCCCCAGCATTTT. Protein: CARATLNQPQHF.

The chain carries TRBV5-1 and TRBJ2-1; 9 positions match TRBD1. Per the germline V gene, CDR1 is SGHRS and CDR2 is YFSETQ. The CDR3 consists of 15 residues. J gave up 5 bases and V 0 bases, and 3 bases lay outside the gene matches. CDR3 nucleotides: TGCGCCAGCAGCTTGGTTGGGACAGGGAACAATGAGCAGTTCTTC. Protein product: CASSLVGTGNNEQFF.

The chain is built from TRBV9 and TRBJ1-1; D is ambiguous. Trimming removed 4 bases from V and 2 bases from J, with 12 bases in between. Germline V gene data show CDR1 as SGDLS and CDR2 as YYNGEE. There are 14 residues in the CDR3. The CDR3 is CASSPRTGNTEAFF. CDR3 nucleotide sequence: TGTGCCAGCAGCCCCCGGACGGGAAACACTGAAGCTTTCTTT.

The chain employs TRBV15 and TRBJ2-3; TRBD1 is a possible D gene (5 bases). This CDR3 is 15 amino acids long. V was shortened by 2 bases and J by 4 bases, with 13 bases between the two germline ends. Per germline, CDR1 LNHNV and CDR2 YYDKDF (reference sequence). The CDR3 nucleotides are TGTGCCACCAGCAGATTCGGTCAGGGCCCAGATACGCAGTATTTT. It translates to CATSRFGQGPDTQYF.

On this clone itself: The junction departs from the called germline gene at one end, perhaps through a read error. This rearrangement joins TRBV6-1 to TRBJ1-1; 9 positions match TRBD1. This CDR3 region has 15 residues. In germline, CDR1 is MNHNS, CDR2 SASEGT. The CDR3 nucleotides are TGTACCAGCAGTGAAGTGGACAGGGGTTCCACTGAAGCTTTCTTT. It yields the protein CTSSEVDRGSTEAFF.

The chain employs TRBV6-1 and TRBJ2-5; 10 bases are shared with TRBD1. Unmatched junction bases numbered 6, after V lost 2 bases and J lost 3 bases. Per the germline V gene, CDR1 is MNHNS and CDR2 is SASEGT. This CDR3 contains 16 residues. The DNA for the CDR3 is TGTGCCAGCAGTGAAACGACCGGGACAGGGGAAGAGACCCAGTACTTC. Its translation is CASSETTGTGEETQYF.

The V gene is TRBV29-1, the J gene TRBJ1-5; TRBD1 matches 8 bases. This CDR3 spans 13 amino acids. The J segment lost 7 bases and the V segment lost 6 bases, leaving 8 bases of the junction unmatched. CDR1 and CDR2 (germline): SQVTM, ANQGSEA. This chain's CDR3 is CSVGGGQGQPQHF. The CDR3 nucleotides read TGCAGCGTGGGGGGAGGACAGGGCCAGCCCCAGCATTTT. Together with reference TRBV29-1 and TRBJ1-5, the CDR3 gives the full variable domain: SAVISQKPSRDICQRGTSLTIQCQVDSQVTMMFWYRQQPGQSLTLIATANQGSEATYESGFVIDKFPISRPNLTFSTLTVSNMSPEDSSIYLCSVGGGQGQPQHFGDGTRLSIL.

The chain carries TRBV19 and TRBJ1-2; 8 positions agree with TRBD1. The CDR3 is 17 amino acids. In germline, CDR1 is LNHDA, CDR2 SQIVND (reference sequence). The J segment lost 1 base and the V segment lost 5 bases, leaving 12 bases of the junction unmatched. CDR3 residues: CASSPAGTGTFNYGYTF. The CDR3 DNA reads TGTGCCAGTAGTCCCGCCGGGACAGGAACATTTAACTATGGCTACACCTTC.